These 18 T cell receptor beta chains were all obtained from the same sample, sequenced in a study of Graves' ophthalmopathy and Graves' hyperthyroidism. The TCR beta CDR3 regions underwent amplification from RNA transcripts. Second-round multiplex PCR came after first-round RT-PCR with HTBI primers. From the multiplex PCR reads, TCRdb called clonotypes with MiXCR, one entry per CDR3 protein. The sample comprises some 1.1 million distinct CDR3 sequences, about 36% of which are singletons, and around 10% rests with the top ten. The specimen was peripheral blood or thyroid tissue (not recorded which). These receptors came from an adult man with Graves' hyperthyroidism.

J is TRBJ2-6 and V is TRBV10-3; 10 bases map to TRBD2. This CDR3 comprises 18 residues. Germline-derived CDR1 and CDR2 are ENHRY and SYGVKD. Trimming took 4 bases from V and 1 from J; bases not matched to a gene: 7. The CDR3 DNA reads as TGTGCCATCAGTGTGAGGCTAGCGGGAGAGTCTGGGGCCAACGTCCTGACTTTC. This translates into CAISVRLAGESGANVLTF.

Details on this clonotype: Just one base apart from a much larger clone, this may be a read error. The V and J genes are TRBV29-1 and TRBJ1-5; possible D gene TRBD1, 6 bases. This CDR3 is built from 13 residues. CDR1 and CDR2 from the germline V gene are SQVTM and ANQGSEA. The CDR3 spells CRAREGVRQPQHF. Written as DNA, the CDR3 is TGCAGGGCTAGAGAGGGGGTGCGGCAGCCCCAGCATTTT. Combining the CDR3 with reference TRBV29-1 and TRBJ1-5 gives the whole variable domain SAVISQKPSRDICQRGTSLTIQCQVDSQVTMMFWYRQQPGQSLTLIATANQGSEATYESGFVIDKFPISRPNLTFSTLTVSNMSPEDSSIYLCRAREGVRQPQHFGDGTRLSIL.

This clonotype has at least ten counts. The chain employs TRBV2 and TRBJ1-2; the D gene is possibly TRBD1 (5 bases). CDR1 is SNHLY and CDR2 is FYNNEI in the germline V gene. The CDR3 is 13 residues long. V was cut by 9 bases and J by 1 base, with 12 bases left in between. CDR3 nucleotides: TGTGCCAGAAGCTCGACAGATAACTATGGCTACACCTTC. It yields the protein CARSSTDNYGYTF. Full variable domain (outside the CDR3, taken from reference TRBV2 and TRBJ1-2): EPEVTQTPSHQVTQMGQEVILRCVPISNHLYFYWYRQILGQKVEFLVSFYNNEISEKSEIFDDQFSVERPDGSNFTLKIRSTKLEDSAMYFCARSSTDNYGYTFGSGTRLTVV.

The CDR3 reads CASSKNPNTGELFF. In DNA form, the CDR3 reads TGTGCCAGCAGTAAAAATCCGAACACCGGGGAGCTGTTTTTT. The gene calls are TRBV2 and TRBJ2-2; D is uncertain. Trimming left V 5 bases short and J 0 bases short, with 7 bases between. Germline V gives CDR1 SNHLY, CDR2 FYNNEI. The CDR3 consists of 14 residues.

This clonotype was detected many times. The chain couples TRBV2 to TRBJ2-7; 9 nucleotides agree with TRBD1. The CDR3 is 13 residues long. Trimming removed 10 bases from V and 1 base from J; junction bases left unmatched: 5. Looked up from germline, CDR1 is SNHLY and CDR2 is FYNNEI. The CDR3 sequence: CAKSGTGSYEQYF. The CDR3 DNA follows: TGTGCCAAATCCGGGACAGGGTCCTACGAGCAGTACTTC.

This clonotype was seen many times. V usage is TRBV15 and J usage is TRBJ1-5; D gene uncertain. Germline V gives CDR1 LNHNV, CDR2 YYDKDF (reference sequence). The CDR3 runs 15 residues. Trimming took off 0 bases at V and 11 bases at J, with 17 bases between the two ends. DNA of the CDR3: TGTGCCACCAGCAGAGATGCAACGGGAGGGCGCTCCCAGCATTTT. This codes for CATSRDATGGRSQHF.

The chain couples TRBV7-2 to TRBJ2-5; 8 nucleotides agree with TRBD1. J lost 6 bases, V lost 5 bases, and 8 bases had no gene match. The CDR3 contains 14 residues. Germline V gives CDR1 SGHTA, CDR2 FQGNSA. The CDR3 spells CASSQDRGGKTQYF. The CDR3, as DNA: TGTGCCAGCAGCCAAGACAGGGGCGGAAAGACCCAGTACTTC.

This clonotype appeared many times. The chain combines TRBV19 with TRBJ1-5, with D possibly being TRBD1 (6 bases). V lost 9 bases and J lost 8, with 23 bases in between. Germline-derived CDR1 and CDR2 are LNHDA and SQIVND (reference sequence). CDR3 length equals 15 residues. CDR3 nucleotide sequence: TGTGCCAGCCTTCAGACAGGTCCGGGGGGAAAGCCCCAGCATTTT. This gives the protein CASLQTGPGGKPQHF.

The rearrangement uses TRBV20-1 and TRBJ2-2, with D maybe TRBD2 (6 bases). The CDR3 is 14 residues long. Germline V gives CDR1 DFQATT, CDR2 SNEGSKA (reference sequence). The CDR3 here is CSATGLFSTGELFF. The DNA of the CDR3 is TGCAGCGCAACAGGACTATTCAGCACCGGGGAGCTGTTTTTT.

This clonotype came up a few times. The chain combines TRBV7-2 with TRBJ1-1; D not resolved. The V gene's germline CDR1 is SGHTA and CDR2 FQGNSA. V shed 9 bases and J shed 0 bases, with 14 bases lying between them. The CDR3 length is 14 residues. The CDR3 reads CASSQKNMNTEAFF. In nucleotides, the CDR3 is TGTGCCAGTAGTCAAAAGAACATGAACACTGAAGCTTTCTTT.

This clonotype came up many times. The CDR3, as DNA: TGCAGTGCTCTCCCCGCGACAGGGAGCTCCTACGAGCAGTACTTC. This translates into CSALPATGSSYEQYF. This rearrangement joins TRBV20-1 to TRBJ2-7; 7 bases are shared with TRBD1. V dropped 5 bases and J dropped 0; count of bases not matched to a gene: 10. Germline values: CDR1 DFQATT, CDR2 SNEGSKA (reference sequence). CDR3 length equals 15 residues.

In nucleotides, the CDR3 is TGTGCCAGCAGTTCAGGGTTTCCAAGGGAGACCCAGTACTTC. It codes for CASSSGFPRETQYF. The V gene is TRBV7-2, the J gene TRBJ2-5, with a weak D call TRBD1 (5 bases). Germline lookup yields CDR1 SGHTA and CDR2 FQGNSA. This CDR3 has 14 amino acids. V lost 6 bases, J lost 5 bases, and 16 bases lay in between.

This clonotype has only a few counts. This chain connects TRBV10-3 to TRBJ1-6; tentatively, D is TRBD1 (6 bases). The length of the CDR3 is 15 residues. CDR1 ENHRY and CDR2 SYGVKD come from the germline V gene. V lost 5 bases to trimming and J lost 0 bases, with 8 bases between them. The DNA for the CDR3 is TGTGCCATCAGTCCAGGGGACTCCTATAATTCACCCCTCCACTTT. It yields the protein CAISPGDSYNSPLHF.

The chain is built from TRBV20-1 and TRBJ2-7; no firm D call. The CDR3 has 13 amino acids. Trimming shortened V by 1 base and J by 4 bases, and 11 bases separated the two germline ends. CDR1 is DFQATT and CDR2 is SNEGSKA in the germline V gene (reference sequence). The CDR3 here is CSARGVNNYEQYF. Written as DNA, the CDR3 is TGCAGTGCTAGAGGCGTTAACAATTACGAGCAGTACTTC.

V gene TRBV12-3 or TRBV12-4 combines with J gene TRBJ2-3; D is unclear. This CDR3 comprises 12 residues. Deletions cut 3 bases from V and 14 bases from J, with 15 bases between. The chain's CDR3 is CASSFLVKSLYF. As DNA, the CDR3 is TGTGCCAGCAGTTTCCTAGTTAAATCGTTGTATTTT.

This chain connects TRBV20-1 to TRBJ2-5; TRBD2 aligns across 11 bases. CDR3 length equals 15 residues. V gave up 3 bases and J gave up 5 bases; unmatched junction bases: 8. The germline CDR1 and CDR2 sequences are DFQATT and SNEGSKA (reference sequence). CDR3 bases: TGCAGTGCTAGTCCGCCTAGCGGGGGGTGGGAGACCCAGTACTTC. Translation gives CSASPPSGGWETQYF.

V usage is TRBV19 and J usage is TRBJ1-5, with D perhaps matching TRBD1 (6 bases). The CDR3 length is 15 residues. Trimming pared 11 bases from V and 0 bases from J, leaving 17 bases between. Germline V gives CDR1 LNHDA, CDR2 SQIVND (reference sequence). The CDR3 sequence: CAGDKTGYSNQPQHF. CDR3 in DNA: TGTGCCGGGGATAAGACAGGCTATAGCAATCAGCCCCAGCATTTT.

The chain joins TRBV11-2 to TRBJ1-2; no reliable D call. V was shortened by 5 bases and J by 4 bases, with 11 bases between the two germline ends. The CDR3 is made up of 13 amino acids. Germline V gene sequence: CDR1 SGHAT, CDR2 FQNNGV. This CDR3 is CASSTHSLYGYTF. As DNA, the CDR3 is TGTGCCAGCAGCACGCACAGCCTCTATGGCTACACCTTC.